Listed here are 30 T cell receptor beta chains from one sample, sequenced in a study of T cell responses to AZD1222 COVID-19 vaccine. The data were produced by immunoSEQ multiplex PCR, yet TCRdb's version contains in-frame clones alone and is incomplete. The repertoire holds roughly 100,000 clones, about nine tenths seen once, with approximately 16% in the top ten. The sequences come from peripheral blood, collected 28 days after the second AZD1222 dose. These receptors came from an adult who received the AZD1222 COVID-19 vaccine.

The chain has TRBV30 and TRBJ1-2, with D possibly matching TRBD1 (5 bases). The CDR3 consists of 13 residues. Germline CDR1 reads GTSNPN; CDR2 reads SVGIG (reference sequence). V lost 4 bases, J lost 7 bases, and 16 bases lay in between. This chain's CDR3 is CAWTRAGGAGYTF. As DNA, the CDR3 is TGTGCCTGGACCCGAGCGGGGGGTGCTGGCTACACCTTC. The full variable domain, with the rest looked up from reference TRBV30 and TRBJ1-2, is SQTIHQWPATLVQPVGSPLSLECTVEGTSNPNLYWYRQAAGRGLQLLFYSVGIGQISSEVPQNLSASRPQDRQFILSSKKLLLSDSGFYLCAWTRAGGAGYTFGSGTRLTVV.

The V and J genes are TRBV4-1 and TRBJ2-7; 7 nucleotides agree with TRBD2. V shed 3 bases and J 4 bases; nucleotides not matched to a gene: 6. The CDR3 runs 14 residues. CDR1 MGHRA and CDR2 YSYEKL come from the germline V gene. CDR3 sequence (DNA): TGCGCCAGCAGCCACCCGCGCGGGGGTTACGAGCAGTACTTC. Protein: CASSHPRGGYEQYF.

The V call is TRBV6-5, the J call TRBJ2-7; TRBD2 matches at 9 bases. This CDR3 comprises 14 residues. Germline V gene lookup returns CDR1 MNHEY and CDR2 SVGAGI. Trimming removed 8 bases from V and 6 bases from J; junction bases left unmatched: 11. The CDR3, as DNA: TGTGCCAGCCGGGAGCGGGAGGCGTCAGGCGAGCAGTACTTC. It translates to CASREREASGEQYF.

J is TRBJ1-1 and V is TRBV4-1; D gene ambiguous. Germline CDR1 reads MGHRA; CDR2 reads YSYEKL. V lost 4 bases and J lost 6, with 15 bases in between. There are 14 residues in the CDR3. The CDR3 loop is CASSLDYGIAEAFF. CDR3 nucleotides: TGCGCCAGCAGCCTAGATTACGGGATCGCTGAAGCTTTCTTT.

The chain links TRBV6-5 to TRBJ1-1; D remains unclear. Germline V gives CDR1 MNHEY, CDR2 SVGAGI. The CDR3 spans 12 residues. V was pared by 5 bases and J by 5 bases, with 9 bases between. The chain's CDR3 is CASSRGRTEAFF. The CDR3 nucleotides are TGTGCCAGCAGTCGGGGTAGGACTGAAGCTTTCTTT.

The chain uses TRBV27 and TRBJ2-7, with D possibly being TRBD1 or TRBD2 (5 bases each). Looked up from germline, CDR1 is MNHEY and CDR2 is SMNVEV (reference sequence). V was cut by 5 bases and J by 5 bases, with 22 bases left in between. This CDR3 has 16 residues. The chain's CDR3 is CASSPGPQFTRHEQYF. CDR3 nucleotides: TGTGCCAGCAGTCCGGGACCTCAATTTACCCGCCACGAGCAGTACTTC.

The genes are TRBV28 and TRBJ2-5; 8 bases fit TRBD1. Germline CDR1 MDHEN, CDR2 SYDVKM. Trimming took 5 bases from V and 2 from J; bases not matched to a gene: 7. This CDR3 comprises 15 residues. CDR3 nucleotides: TGTGCCAGCAGTCCCCTTTACAGGGGGCAAGAGACCCAGTACTTC. Encoded protein: CASSPLYRGQETQYF.

CDR3 residues: CAWSQTRDRDYGYTF. CDR3 in DNA: TGTGCCTGGTCTCAAACCCGGGACAGGGATTATGGCTACACCTTC. V and J are TRBV30 and TRBJ1-2; 9 nucleotides align to TRBD1. Germline loops: CDR1 GTSNPN, CDR2 SVGIG (reference sequence). This CDR3 comprises 15 residues. Germline trimming cut 5 bases from V and 5 bases from J; bases unmatched to any gene: 12. The variable domain in full, with the rest retrieved from reference TRBV30 and TRBJ1-2, is SQTIHQWPATLVQPVGSPLSLECTVEGTSNPNLYWYRQAAGRGLQLLFYSVGIGQISSEVPQNLSASRPQDRQFILSSKKLLLSDSGFYLCAWSQTRDRDYGYTFGSGTRLTVV.

In its sample, this clone was seen once. The gene calls are TRBV5-4 and TRBJ2-1, with D tentatively TRBD2 (6 bases). Per the germline V gene, CDR1 is SGHNT and CDR2 is YYREEE (reference sequence). Deletions cut 4 bases from V and 4 bases from J, with 15 bases between. This CDR3 has 15 amino acids. The DNA for the CDR3 is TGTGCCAGCAGCCTGGGGACGGGGGTATACAATGAGCAGTTCTTC. Amino acid sequence: CASSLGTGVYNEQFF. Filled out from reference TRBV5-4 and TRBJ2-1, the complete variable domain reads ETGVTQSPTHLIKTRGQQVTLRCSSQSGHNTVSWYQQALGQGPQFIFQYYREEENGRGNFPPRFSGLQFPNYSSELNVNALELDDSALYLCASSLGTGVYNEQFFGPGTRLTVL.

The chain links TRBV11-1 to TRBJ1-1, with TRBD1 as a possible D gene (6 bases). Germline V gives CDR1 SGHAT, CDR2 FQDESV (reference sequence). V lost 5 bases and J 1 base, leaving 17 bases between the germline ends. This CDR3 region has 16 residues. CDR3 protein: CASSLITGWENTEAFF. CDR3 DNA sequence: TGTGCCAGCAGCCTCATCACAGGGTGGGAGAACACTGAAGCTTTCTTT.

The table lists this clone with a few counts. The chain recombines TRBV7-2 with TRBJ1-1; 10 bases are a match to TRBD1. CDR1 and CDR2 (germline): SGHTA, FQGNSA. V was clipped by 1 base and J by 3 bases; unmatched bases: 2. CDR3 size: 15 residues. CDR3 region: CASSLDGTGDTEAFF. The CDR3, as DNA: TGTGCCAGCAGCTTAGATGGGACAGGGGACACTGAAGCTTTCTTT.

The chain joins TRBV7-9 to TRBJ2-1; 7 nucleotides line up with TRBD2. Germline CDR1 and CDR2: SEHNR and FQNEAQ (reference sequence). There are 15 residues in the CDR3. Trimming cost V 3 bases and J 7 bases; bases outside gene matches: 9. The CDR3 protein is CASSFSGFEGNEQFF. The CDR3 bases are TGTGCCAGCAGCTTTAGCGGGTTCGAAGGGAATGAGCAGTTCTTC.

The V call is TRBV7-9, the J call TRBJ2-1; no reliable D call. Deletions cut 3 bases from V and 4 bases from J, with 10 bases between. The CDR3 extends over 14 amino acids. Germline V gives CDR1 SEHNR, CDR2 FQNEAQ (reference sequence). CDR3 sequence (DNA): TGTGCCAGCAGCTTTCTGGAAGATTACAATGAGCAGTTCTTC. It specifies CASSFLEDYNEQFF.

The J gene is TRBJ1-1, the V gene TRBV5-6; D gene unclear. CDR3 size: 12 residues. V was pared by 4 bases and J by 8 bases, with 12 bases between. In germline, CDR1 is SGHDT, CDR2 YYEEEE. The CDR3 loop reads CASSLWEPEAFF. CDR3 DNA: TGTGCCAGCAGCCTTTGGGAGCCGGAAGCTTTCTTT. The whole variable domain, remainder taken from reference TRBV5-6 and TRBJ1-1, is DAGVTQSPTHLIKTRGQQVTLRCSPKSGHDTVSWYQQALGQGPQFIFQYYEEEERQRGNFPDRFSGHQFPNYSSELNVNALLLGDSALYLCASSLWEPEAFFGQGTRLTVV.

The rearrangement uses TRBV30 and TRBJ2-7, with 12 bases aligning to TRBD2. The CDR3 spans 13 residues. V shed 7 bases, J shed 3 bases, and the junction held 4 bases outside the gene matches. Germline V gives CDR1 GTSNPN, CDR2 SVGIG (reference sequence). As DNA, the CDR3 is TGTGCCTACCGACTAGCGGGAGTCTACGAGCAGTACTTC. Protein: CAYRLAGVYEQYF.

The chain recombines TRBV5-1 with TRBJ1-1; 7 bases fit TRBD1. CDR1 is SGHRS, CDR2 YFSETQ, per germline. The CDR3 is made up of 16 amino acids. Trimming removed 1 base from V and 5 bases from J; junction bases left unmatched: 11. The CDR3 bases are TGCGCCAGCAGCTTGACCAGGGGGAGGGGAAATACTGAAGCTTTCTTT. This gives the protein CASSLTRGRGNTEAFF. The whole variable domain, filled in from reference TRBV5-1 and TRBJ1-1, reads KAGVTQTPRYLIKTRGQQVTLSCSPISGHRSVSWYQQTPGQGLQFLFEYFSETQRNKGNFPGRFSGRQFSNSRSEMNVSTLELGDSALYLCASSLTRGRGNTEAFFGQGTRLTVV.

This clone was found a few times. This chain joins TRBV24-1 and TRBJ1-1; D not certain. Trimming cost V 5 bases and J 8 bases, with 11 bases left between them. This CDR3 spans 12 amino acids. From germline, CDR1 is KGHDR and CDR2 SFDVKD. The CDR3 coding sequence is TGTGCCACCAGTGGGCGTGGAGGGGAAGCTTTCTTT. This encodes CATSGRGGEAFF.

There are a few counts of this clone. The V gene is TRBV3-1 (or the pseudogene TRBV3-2), the J gene TRBJ2-1, with D possibly being TRBD1 (5 bases). With 6 bases removed from V and 7 bases from J, the gap between germline ends came to 13 bases. Germline lookup yields CDR1 LGHDT and CDR2 YNNKEL (reference sequence). The CDR3 loop spans 13 amino acids. In DNA, the CDR3 is TGTGCCAGCAGTCCGGACACCCGGAATGAGCAGTTCTTC. Protein product: CASSPDTRNEQFF.

The chain is built from TRBV18 and TRBJ1-2; D uncertain. Germline assignment: CDR1 KGHSH and CDR2 LQKENI. V gave up 2 bases and J gave up 2 bases, with 12 bases separating them. The CDR3 contains 15 residues. The CDR3 spells CASSPSGGANYGYTF. The CDR3 nucleotides are TGTGCCAGCTCACCATCAGGAGGCGCGAACTATGGCTACACCTTC.

The chain has TRBV5-8 and TRBJ1-2; no clear D. CDR1 SGHTS and CDR2 YDEGEE come from the germline V gene. The CDR3 covers 15 residues. V lost 4 bases, J lost 3 bases, and 16 bases lay in between. The CDR3 region is CASSPGSSIYYGYTF. The CDR3 DNA sequence: TGTGCCAGCAGCCCTGGGTCCTCGATCTACTATGGCTACACCTTC.

The chain combines TRBV19 with TRBJ1-1; TRBD1 is a possible D gene (5 bases). Germline values: CDR1 LNHDA, CDR2 SQIVND (reference sequence). The CDR3 is made up of 12 amino acids. V was trimmed by 6 bases and J by 3 bases, leaving 8 bases between them. CDR3 bases: TGTGCCAGTAGCCCCAGGGACACTGAAGCTTTCTTT. This gives the protein CASSPRDTEAFF.

The chain uses TRBV4-1 and TRBJ1-3; maybe TRBD1 (6 bases). Germline V gene lookup returns CDR1 MGHRA and CDR2 YSYEKL. The CDR3 loop spans 15 amino acids. The V end was cut by 1 base, the J end by 4 bases, with 11 bases between. The CDR3 DNA reads as TGCGCCAGCAGCCAAGGTGGACAGAGAGGAAACACCATATATTTT. It yields the protein CASSQGGQRGNTIYF.

J is TRBJ2-7 and V is TRBV5-1, with D maybe TRBD2 (6 bases). Germline V gene data show CDR1 as SGHRS and CDR2 as YFSETQ. Trimming took 4 bases from V and 0 from J, leaving 17 bases between them. This CDR3 has 16 residues. The CDR3 sequence: CASSGGTGASSYEQYF. CDR3 DNA: TGCGCCAGCAGCGGTGGTACGGGAGCCAGCTCCTACGAGCAGTACTTC.

The chain carries TRBV5-1 and TRBJ1-5; perhaps TRBD1 as D (6 bases). This CDR3 is built from 14 residues. Germline V gives CDR1 SGHRS, CDR2 YFSETQ. The germline V and J ends were trimmed by 5 bases and 2 bases, with 11 bases remaining between them. The DNA of the CDR3 is TGCGCCAGCAGGCAGGGGTACCGCAATCAGCCCCAGCATTTT. Protein: CASRQGYRNQPQHF.

The gene calls are TRBV28 and TRBJ1-2; TRBD1 is a possible D gene (6 bases). V was pared by 5 bases and J by 1 base, with 11 bases between. Germline CDR1 MDHEN, CDR2 SYDVKM. The CDR3 sequence is 14 residues long. The CDR3 sequence is CASSPGTLNYGYTF. Here the CDR3 DNA reads TGTGCCAGCAGTCCCGGGACACTTAACTATGGCTACACCTTC.

The chain employs TRBV19 and TRBJ1-6; D is ambiguous. Per germline, CDR1 LNHDA and CDR2 SQIVND (reference sequence). The CDR3 is 13 residues long. Trimming pared 5 bases from V and 8 bases from J, leaving 10 bases between. The CDR3 DNA follows: TGTGCCAGTAGTGAAGGGTGGGATTCACCCCTCCACTTT. Its protein product is CASSEGWDSPLHF.

The V call is TRBV6-1, the J call TRBJ1-3; D perhaps matches TRBD1 (6 bases). Germline lookup yields CDR1 MNHNS and CDR2 SASEGT. The CDR3 has 16 residues. V was cut by 2 bases and J by 3 bases, with 14 bases left in between. CDR3 sequence (DNA): TGTGCCAGCAGTGAACTAGGGACAAGTCTTGGAAACACCATATATTTT. This codes for CASSELGTSLGNTIYF.

The V and J genes are TRBV28 and TRBJ2-7, with TRBD1 as a possible D gene (7 bases). Germline CDR1 and CDR2: MDHEN and SYDVKM. The V end was cut by 4 bases, the J end by 0 bases, with 37 bases between. The CDR3 extends over 23 amino acids. The CDR3 coding sequence is TGTGCCAGCAGTTCCCAACAGGGGTACACGGGGGCTAAAAGGCGGAGGCCCTCCTACGAGCAGTACTTC. Protein sequence: CASSSQQGYTGAKRRRPSYEQYF.

The V call is TRBV3-1 (or the pseudogene TRBV3-2), the J call TRBJ2-1; 10 nucleotides align to TRBD2. The CDR3 extends over 16 amino acids. Germline assignment: CDR1 LGHDT and CDR2 YNNKEL (reference sequence). Unmatched junction bases numbered 13, after V lost 6 bases and J lost 8 bases. The CDR3 loop reads CASRHTPLAGVHEQFF. CDR3 sequence (DNA): TGTGCCAGCAGACACACTCCGCTAGCGGGAGTCCATGAGCAGTTCTTC.

V gene TRBV9 combines with J gene TRBJ1-1; perhaps TRBD1 as D (6 bases). The V gene's germline CDR1 is SGDLS and CDR2 YYNGEE. The CDR3 contains 16 residues. V was shortened by 3 bases and J by 1 base, with 16 bases between the two germline ends. The CDR3 nucleotides are TGTGCCAGCAGCGCGGGTGGGGGCCTGGGGAACACTGAAGCTTTCTTT. Its protein is CASSAGGGLGNTEAFF.